Below are 9 T cell receptor beta chains sequenced from a single sample in a study of a mutant IDH1 vaccine in newly diagnosed glioma. Time point here: week 35, safety follow-up. Vaccine doses each comprised 300 ug of mutant IDH1 20-mer peptide, with topical imiquimod. No antigen has been assigned to these receptors. Profiled with immunoSEQ multiplex PCR; TCRdb holds only in-frame clones, not every one. The top ten hold approximately 2% of the sample, which has some 71,000 clones, around nine tenths seen once. The material sequenced was PBMCs, taken from a glioma patient whose treatment included an IDH1 peptide vaccine. All receptors come from a man younger than 45 with glioma.

The chain couples TRBV5-4 to TRBJ2-2; D may be TRBD1 (6 bases). The CDR3 runs to 14 residues. The germline CDR1 and CDR2 sequences are SGHNT and YYREEE (reference sequence). Deletions cut 3 bases from V and 5 bases from J, with 11 bases between. The CDR3 DNA follows: TGTGCCAGCAGCTCTTACAGGGAGACCGGGGAGCTGTTTTTT. Translating gives CASSSYRETGELFF.

V usage is TRBV15 and J usage is TRBJ2-1; the D gene could be TRBD1 or TRBD2 (5 bases each). Germline V gene sequence: CDR1 LNHNV, CDR2 YYDKDF (reference sequence). Trimming took 3 bases from V and 6 from J, leaving 21 bases between them. This CDR3 has 17 amino acids. In DNA form, the CDR3 reads TGTGCCACCAGCAGCCTAATCGGGGCCCACACCGGCAATGAGCAGTTCTTC. Protein product: CATSSLIGAHTGNEQFF.

This sequence joins TRBV7-9 and TRBJ1-1, with 7 bases aligning to TRBD1. CDR1 SEHNR and CDR2 FQNEAQ come from the germline V gene (reference sequence). This CDR3 spans 15 amino acids. With 1 base clipped from V and 0 bases from J, the junction kept 2 bases outside the gene matches. CDR3 loop: CASSLGQGLNTEAFF. The CDR3 nucleotides read TGTGCCAGCAGCTTAGGACAGGGCTTGAACACTGAAGCTTTCTTT. The complete variable domain, with remaining parts taken from reference TRBV7-9 and TRBJ1-1, reads DTGVSQNPRHKITKRGQNVTFRCDPISEHNRLYWYRQTLGQGPEFLTYFQNEAQLEKSRLLSDRFSAERPKGSFSTLEIQRTEQGDSAMYLCASSLGQGLNTEAFFGQGTRLTVV.

V is TRBV7-3 and J is TRBJ1-6; 7 bases match TRBD1. The V gene end was trimmed by 5 bases and the J gene end by 7 bases; junction bases not matched to a gene: 8. Germline V CDR1 and CDR2: SGHTA, FQGTGA. This CDR3 contains 15 residues. For the CDR3, the DNA is TGTGCCAGCAGCCCCAACGGAGGGGGCAATTCACCCCTCCACTTT. Its translation is CASSPNGGGNSPLHF.

This sequence joins TRBV28 and TRBJ1-5; 9 bases fit TRBD1. Per the germline V gene, CDR1 is MDHEN and CDR2 is SYDVKM. Trimming removed 2 bases from V and 3 bases from J; junction bases left unmatched: 8. The CDR3 is 17 amino acids. In DNA, the CDR3 is TGTGCCAGCAGTTTAACACTACAGGGGGCTATCAATCAGCCCCAGCATTTT. Protein sequence: CASSLTLQGAINQPQHF.

V usage is TRBV11-2 and J usage is TRBJ2-5; D remains unclear. Germline CDR1 is SGHAT and CDR2 is FQNNGV. V was cut by 0 bases and J by 5 bases, with 13 bases left in between. The CDR3 has 15 amino acids. The CDR3 sequence is CASSLEYGPKETQYF. Written as DNA, the CDR3 is TGTGCCAGCAGCTTAGAATACGGACCCAAGGAGACCCAGTACTTC.

The CDR3 here is CASSGFPGQEHNEQFF. In DNA form, the CDR3 reads TGTGCCAGCAGTGGATTTCCGGGACAGGAGCACAATGAGCAGTTCTTC. The chain employs TRBV9 and TRBJ2-1; 8 nucleotides agree with TRBD1. The germline V gene has CDR1 SGDLS and CDR2 YYNGEE. The junction had 12 bases not matched to a gene; V was cut back by 5 bases and J by 5 bases. The CDR3 totals 16 residues. The full variable domain, its missing parts supplied by reference TRBV9 and TRBJ2-1, is DSGVTQTPKHLITATGQRVTLRCSPRSGDLSVYWYQQSLDQGLQFLIQYYNGEERAKGNILERFSAQQFPDLHSELNLSSLELGDSALYFCASSGFPGQEHNEQFFGPGTRLTVL.

CDR3 loop: CTSSAGLHQGSYGYTF. The CDR3 coding sequence is TGCACCAGCAGCGCCGGTCTTCATCAGGGCAGCTATGGCTACACCTTC. The V and J genes are TRBV1 and TRBJ1-2; the DNA was not compared with TRBD1, the D call given in the table. TRBV1 represents a pseudogene. This CDR3 comprises 16 residues.

The V gene is TRBV4-2, the J gene TRBJ1-1; TRBD1 aligns across 8 bases. The CDR3 has 16 amino acids. The junction had 8 bases not matched to a gene; V was cut back by 2 bases and J by 3 bases. CDR1 LGHNA and CDR2 YNFKEQ come from the germline V gene. CDR3 protein: CASSQTWTGKDTEAFF. CDR3 DNA sequence: TGTGCCAGCAGCCAAACCTGGACAGGGAAGGACACTGAAGCTTTCTTT.